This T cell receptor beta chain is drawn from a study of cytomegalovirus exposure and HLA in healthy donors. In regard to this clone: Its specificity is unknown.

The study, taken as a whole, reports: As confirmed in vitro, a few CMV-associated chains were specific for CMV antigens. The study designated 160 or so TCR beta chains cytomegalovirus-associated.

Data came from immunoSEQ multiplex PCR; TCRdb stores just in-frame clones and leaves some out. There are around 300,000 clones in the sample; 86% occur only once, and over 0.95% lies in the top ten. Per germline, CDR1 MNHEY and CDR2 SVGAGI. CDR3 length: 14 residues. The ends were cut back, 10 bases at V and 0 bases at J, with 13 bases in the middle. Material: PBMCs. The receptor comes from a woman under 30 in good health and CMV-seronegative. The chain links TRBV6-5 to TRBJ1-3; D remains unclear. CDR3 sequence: CATLDGISGNTIYF. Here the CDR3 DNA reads TGTGCCACCCTGGACGGGATCTCTGGAAACACCATATATTTT.